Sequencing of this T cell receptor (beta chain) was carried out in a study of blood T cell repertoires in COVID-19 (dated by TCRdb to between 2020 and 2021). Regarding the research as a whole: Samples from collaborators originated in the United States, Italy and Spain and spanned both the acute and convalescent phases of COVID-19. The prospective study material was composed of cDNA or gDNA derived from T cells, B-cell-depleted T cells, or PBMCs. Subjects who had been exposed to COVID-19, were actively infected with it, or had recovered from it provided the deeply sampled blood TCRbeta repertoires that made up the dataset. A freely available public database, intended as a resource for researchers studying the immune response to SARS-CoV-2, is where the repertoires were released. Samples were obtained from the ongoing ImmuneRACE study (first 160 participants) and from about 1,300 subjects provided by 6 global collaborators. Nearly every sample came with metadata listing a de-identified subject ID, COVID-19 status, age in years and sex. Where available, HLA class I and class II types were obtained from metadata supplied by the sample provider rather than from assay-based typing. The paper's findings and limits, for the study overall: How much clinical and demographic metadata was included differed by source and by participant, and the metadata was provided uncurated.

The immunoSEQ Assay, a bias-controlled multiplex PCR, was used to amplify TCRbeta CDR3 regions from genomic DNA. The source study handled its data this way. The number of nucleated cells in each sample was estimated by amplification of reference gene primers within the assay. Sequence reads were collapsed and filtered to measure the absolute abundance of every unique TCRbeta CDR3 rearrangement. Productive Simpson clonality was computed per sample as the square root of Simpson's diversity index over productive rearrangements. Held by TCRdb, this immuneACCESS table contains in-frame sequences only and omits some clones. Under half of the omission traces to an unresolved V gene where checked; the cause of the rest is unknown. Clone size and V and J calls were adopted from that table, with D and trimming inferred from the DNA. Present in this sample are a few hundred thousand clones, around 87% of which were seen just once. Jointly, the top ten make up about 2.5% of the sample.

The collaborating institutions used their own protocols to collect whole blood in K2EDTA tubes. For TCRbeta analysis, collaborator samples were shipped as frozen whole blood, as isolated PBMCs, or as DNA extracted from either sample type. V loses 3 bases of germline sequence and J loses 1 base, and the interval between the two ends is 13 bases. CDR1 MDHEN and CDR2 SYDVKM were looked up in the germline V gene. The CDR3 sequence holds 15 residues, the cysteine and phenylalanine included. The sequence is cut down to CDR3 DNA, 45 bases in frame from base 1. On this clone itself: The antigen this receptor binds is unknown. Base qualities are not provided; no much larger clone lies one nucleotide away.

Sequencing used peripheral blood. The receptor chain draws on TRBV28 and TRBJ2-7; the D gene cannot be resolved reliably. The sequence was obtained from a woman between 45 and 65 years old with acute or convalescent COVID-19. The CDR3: CASSLLEQFSYEQYF. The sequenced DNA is TGTGCCAGCAGTTTGCTCGAACAGTTTTCCTACGAGCAGTACTTC.